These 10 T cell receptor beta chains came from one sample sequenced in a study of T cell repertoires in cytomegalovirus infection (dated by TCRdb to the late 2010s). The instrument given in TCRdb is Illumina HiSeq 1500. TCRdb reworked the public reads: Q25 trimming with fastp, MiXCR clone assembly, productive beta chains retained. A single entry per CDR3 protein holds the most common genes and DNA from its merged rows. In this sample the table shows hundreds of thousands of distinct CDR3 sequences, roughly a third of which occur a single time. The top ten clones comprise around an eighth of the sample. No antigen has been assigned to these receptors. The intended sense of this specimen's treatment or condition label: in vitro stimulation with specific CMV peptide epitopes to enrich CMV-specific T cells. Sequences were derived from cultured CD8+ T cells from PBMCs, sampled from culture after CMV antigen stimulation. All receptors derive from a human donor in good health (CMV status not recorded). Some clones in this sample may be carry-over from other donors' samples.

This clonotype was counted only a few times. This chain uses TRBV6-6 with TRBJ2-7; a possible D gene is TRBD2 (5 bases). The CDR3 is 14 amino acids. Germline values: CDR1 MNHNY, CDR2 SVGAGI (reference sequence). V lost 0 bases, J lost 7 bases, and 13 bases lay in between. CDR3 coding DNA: TGTGCCAGCAGTTACTCGATGGACTCCAGAGAGCAGTACGTC. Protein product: CASSYSMDSREQYV.

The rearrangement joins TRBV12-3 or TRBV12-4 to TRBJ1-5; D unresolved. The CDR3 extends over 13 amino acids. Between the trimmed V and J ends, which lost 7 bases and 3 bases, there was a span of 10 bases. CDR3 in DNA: TGTGCCAGCAAGGGCCCGGCCAATCAGCCCCAGCATTTT. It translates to CASKGPANQPQHF.

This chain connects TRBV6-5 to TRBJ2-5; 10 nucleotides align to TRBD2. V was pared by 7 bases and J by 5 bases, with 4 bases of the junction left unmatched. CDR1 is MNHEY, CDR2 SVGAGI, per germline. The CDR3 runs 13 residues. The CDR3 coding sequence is TGTGCCAGCACCCGAGCGGGGGGGGAGACCCAGTACTTC. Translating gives CASTRAGGETQYF.

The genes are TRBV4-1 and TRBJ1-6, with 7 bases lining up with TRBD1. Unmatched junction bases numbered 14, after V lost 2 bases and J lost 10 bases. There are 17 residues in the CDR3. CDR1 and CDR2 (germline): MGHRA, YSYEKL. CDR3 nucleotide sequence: TGCGCCAGCAGCCAATCCACAGGGGTAACTCGGGAGTCACCCCTCCACTTT. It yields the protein CASSQSTGVTRESPLHF.

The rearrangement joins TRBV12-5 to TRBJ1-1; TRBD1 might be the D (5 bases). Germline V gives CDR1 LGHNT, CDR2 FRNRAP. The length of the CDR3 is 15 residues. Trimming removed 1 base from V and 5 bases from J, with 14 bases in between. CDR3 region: CASGLDPQGWTEAFF. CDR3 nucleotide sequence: TGTGCTAGTGGTTTGGATCCCCAGGGTTGGACTGAAGCTTTCTTT.

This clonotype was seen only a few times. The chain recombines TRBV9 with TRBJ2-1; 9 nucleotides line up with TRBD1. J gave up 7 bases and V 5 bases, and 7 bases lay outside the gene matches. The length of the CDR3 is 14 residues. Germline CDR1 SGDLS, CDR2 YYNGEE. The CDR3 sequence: CASSGGTGKNEQFF. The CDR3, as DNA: TGTGCCAGCAGTGGGGGGACAGGGAAGAATGAGCAGTTCTTC.

The DNA for the CDR3 is TGTGCCAGCAGTTTTCCAGCCACAGGGCTTCAGTCAGATACGCAGTATTTT. It translates to CASSFPATGLQSDTQYF. The gene calls are TRBV12-3 or TRBV12-4 and TRBJ2-3, with a possible D match to TRBD1 (6 bases). Trimming removed 3 bases from V and 4 bases from J, with 20 bases in between. This CDR3 has 17 amino acids.

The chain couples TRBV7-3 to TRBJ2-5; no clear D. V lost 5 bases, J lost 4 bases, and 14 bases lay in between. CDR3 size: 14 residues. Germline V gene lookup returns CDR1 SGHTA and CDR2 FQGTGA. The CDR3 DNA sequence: TGTGCCAGCAGCCCTGGATATCTGGGAGAGACCCAGTACTTC. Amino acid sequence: CASSPGYLGETQYF.

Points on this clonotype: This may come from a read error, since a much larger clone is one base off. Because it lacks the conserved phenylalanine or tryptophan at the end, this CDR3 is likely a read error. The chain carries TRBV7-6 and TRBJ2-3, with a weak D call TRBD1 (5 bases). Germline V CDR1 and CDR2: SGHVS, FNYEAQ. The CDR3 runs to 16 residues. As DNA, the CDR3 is TGTGCTAGCAGCCCAATTTACAAAGGGGAAGGAGATACGCAGTATTCT. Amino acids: CASSPIYKGEGDTQYS.

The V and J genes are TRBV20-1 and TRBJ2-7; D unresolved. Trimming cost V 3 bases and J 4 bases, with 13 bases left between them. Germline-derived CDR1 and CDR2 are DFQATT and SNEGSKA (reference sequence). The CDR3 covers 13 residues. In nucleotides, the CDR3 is TGCAGTGCTAGTATGGCGGCCTTGTACGAGCAGTACTTC. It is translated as CSASMAALYEQYF.